This T cell receptor (beta chain) comes out of a study of shared clonotypes between healthy human individuals. Libraries were prepared by immunoSEQ multiplex PCR; TCRdb keeps only in-frame clonotypes and omits some of them. The sample yields roughly 2.6 million clones, around 90% seen once. There are 15 residues in the CDR3. Germline values: CDR1 MNHNY, CDR2 SVGAGI (reference sequence). Trimming took 2 bases from V and 2 from J; bases not matched to a gene: 0. From CD4+ cells came CD45RA+ naive and CD45RA-negative memory subsets. The chain joins TRBV6-6 to TRBJ2-6; 7 bases fit TRBD1. The sample consisted of naive CD4+ T cells sorted from blood. As to subset: CD45RA+ positively selected. The receptor's source is a man between 18 and 35 years old in good health. The CDR3 loop reads CASSYDRAGANVLTF. The CDR3, as DNA: TGTGCCAGCAGTTACGACAGGGCTGGGGCCAACGTCCTGACTTTC.